This T cell receptor (beta chain) was documented in a study of T-cell memory formation after mild COVID-19. One entry per CDR3 protein results from TCRdb running MiXCR on the 5' RACE reads. The data contain roughly 200,000 distinct CDR3 sequences, about a sixth of them singletons. The receptor comes from an adult woman who had mild COVID-19 (a few samples of this study predate the infection). Cell type and time point are not known. Sequencing used PBMCs or a T cell subset sorted from them (not recorded which).

CDR3 loop: CASSPTSGRAREQFF. The DNA of the CDR3 is TGTGCCAGCAGCCCTACTAGCGGGAGGGCCCGGGAGCAGTTCTTC. This chain connects TRBV2 to TRBJ2-1; the match to TRBD2 covers 13 bases. Germline V gene sequence: CDR1 SNHLY, CDR2 FYNNEI. J was trimmed by 10 bases and V by 6 bases; bases with no gene match: 9. CDR3 length: 15 amino acids.